This is a list of T cell receptor beta chains from one sample in a study of blood T cell repertoires in COVID-19. Method: immunoSEQ multiplex PCR; TCRdb's copy keeps in-frame clones and lacks some. The table lists about 190,000 clones, approximately 91% of them singletons. The sequencing input was peripheral blood. The source of these receptors is a man aged 30 to 39 with acute or convalescent COVID-19. Each CDR3 is given with its conserved first and last residue. Each record gives: D gene, V gene, clone size, CDR3 length, J gene, CDR3 protein. D genes are given only for firm matches. The listing skips clone size in some rows; elsewhere it reads once, few, many or a size class.

D gene: .; V gene: TRBV10-2; clone size: .; CDR3 length: 14; J gene: TRBJ1-5; CDR3 protein: CASTPVKYNQPQHF
D gene: .; V gene: TRBV5-1; clone size: .; CDR3 length: 15; J gene: TRBJ2-1; CDR3 protein: CASSYQTGSYNEQFF
D gene: .; V gene: TRBV29-1; clone size: once; CDR3 length: 14; J gene: TRBJ1-3; CDR3 protein: CSVEDNSSGNTIYF
D gene: TRBD1; V gene: TRBV5-1; clone size: .; CDR3 length: 16; J gene: TRBJ1-6; CDR3 protein: CASSVGHRGNNSPLHF
D gene: .; V gene: TRBV7-3; clone size: .; CDR3 length: 14; J gene: TRBJ2-1; CDR3 protein: CASTAGGSYNEQFF
D gene: .; V gene: TRBV25-1; clone size: .; CDR3 length: 15; J gene: TRBJ1-2; CDR3 protein: CASSDRKTGAYGYTF
D gene: TRBD2; V gene: TRBV11-3; clone size: .; CDR3 length: 15; J gene: TRBJ2-2; CDR3 protein: CASSSSGVNTGELFF
D gene: .; V gene: TRBV29-1; clone size: .; CDR3 length: 11; J gene: TRBJ2-3; CDR3 protein: CSGGRTDTQYF
D gene: TRBD2; V gene: TRBV11-2; clone size: .; CDR3 length: 15; J gene: TRBJ2-7; CDR3 protein: CASSLVPSGSYEQYF
D gene: .; V gene: TRBV29-1; clone size: .; CDR3 length: 12; J gene: TRBJ2-7; CDR3 protein: CSARGRTHEQYF
D gene: TRBD2; V gene: TRBV5-4; clone size: .; CDR3 length: 18; J gene: TRBJ2-3; CDR3 protein: CASSLGELAGGFTDTQYF
D gene: .; V gene: TRBV21-1; clone size: .; CDR3 length: 14; J gene: TRBJ1-4; CDR3 protein: CARPYRGKGEKLFF
D gene: .; V gene: TRBV6-6; clone size: .; CDR3 length: 14; J gene: TRBJ1-2; CDR3 protein: CASSRLGAHDGYTF
D gene: TRBD1; V gene: TRBV11-3; clone size: .; CDR3 length: 15; J gene: TRBJ2-2; CDR3 protein: CASSPGQGMAGELFF
D gene: TRBD1; V gene: TRBV6-5; clone size: .; CDR3 length: 13; J gene: TRBJ1-1; CDR3 protein: CASRQGRETEAFF
D gene: TRBD1; V gene: TRBV2; clone size: .; CDR3 length: 17; J gene: TRBJ1-1; CDR3 protein: CASSLFRDRGSDTEAFF
D gene: TRBD2; V gene: TRBV7-3; clone size: .; CDR3 length: 19; J gene: TRBJ2-5; CDR3 protein: CASSLYGTSGARDQETQYF
D gene: TRBD1; V gene: TRBV19; clone size: .; CDR3 length: 15; J gene: TRBJ1-6; CDR3 protein: CASSIRDSTNSPLHF
D gene: .; V gene: TRBV18; clone size: .; CDR3 length: 15; J gene: TRBJ2-5; CDR3 protein: CASSYQRGAWETQYF
D gene: .; V gene: TRBV30; clone size: .; CDR3 length: 14; J gene: TRBJ2-7; CDR3 protein: CAWSVRPGNYEQYF
D gene: .; V gene: TRBV3-1/TRBV3-2; clone size: .; CDR3 length: 14; J gene: TRBJ2-3; CDR3 protein: CASSTPGSTDTQYF
D gene: .; V gene: TRBV6-5; clone size: .; CDR3 length: 12; J gene: TRBJ1-1; CDR3 protein: CASSGDSFEAFF
D gene: .; V gene: TRBV28; clone size: once; CDR3 length: 16; J gene: TRBJ2-2; CDR3 protein: CASRDGITTNTGELFF
D gene: TRBD1; V gene: TRBV27; clone size: .; CDR3 length: 15; J gene: TRBJ1-2; CDR3 protein: CASSYDTGGRIGYTF
D gene: .; V gene: TRBV6-5; clone size: .; CDR3 length: 13; J gene: TRBJ2-2; CDR3 protein: CASRHGLTGELFF
D gene: .; V gene: TRBV14; clone size: .; CDR3 length: 15; J gene: TRBJ2-7; CDR3 protein: CASSQEGSVAYEQYF
D gene: TRBD1; V gene: TRBV7-2; clone size: .; CDR3 length: 14; J gene: TRBJ2-1; CDR3 protein: CASSLGIVGTGRFF
D gene: TRBD1; V gene: TRBV7-8; clone size: few; CDR3 length: 18; J gene: TRBJ1-6; CDR3 protein: CASSLRRQGFRGNSPLHF
D gene: .; V gene: TRBV4-1; clone size: .; CDR3 length: 17; J gene: TRBJ2-2; CDR3 protein: CASSLEPAGQNTGELFF
D gene: TRBD1; V gene: TRBV6-5; clone size: .; CDR3 length: 13; J gene: TRBJ1-1; CDR3 protein: CAALGTANTEAFF
D gene: .; V gene: TRBV4-1; clone size: .; CDR3 length: 14; J gene: TRBJ1-2; CDR3 protein: CASSQDLRRYGYTF
D gene: .; V gene: TRBV5-8; clone size: .; CDR3 length: 14; J gene: TRBJ2-1; CDR3 protein: CASSFGGDYNEQFF
D gene: TRBD1; V gene: TRBV25-1; clone size: .; CDR3 length: 15; J gene: TRBJ2-1; CDR3 protein: CASSAKGQYPNEQFF
D gene: .; V gene: TRBV19; clone size: .; CDR3 length: 15; J gene: TRBJ1-1; CDR3 protein: CASSIGQGGSTEAFF
D gene: .; V gene: TRBV19; clone size: .; CDR3 length: 13; J gene: TRBJ1-1; CDR3 protein: CASRRQGMSEAFF
D gene: .; V gene: TRBV4-2; clone size: .; CDR3 length: 15; J gene: TRBJ2-2; CDR3 protein: CASSQSKQISGELFF
D gene: TRBD1; V gene: TRBV28; clone size: .; CDR3 length: 15; J gene: TRBJ1-3; CDR3 protein: CASSPGQDSGNTIYF
D gene: .; V gene: TRBV2; clone size: .; CDR3 length: 13; J gene: TRBJ2-3; CDR3 protein: CATSLQGVGGQYF
D gene: .; V gene: TRBV27; clone size: .; CDR3 length: 13; J gene: TRBJ1-5; CDR3 protein: CASSFMRDQPQHF
D gene: .; V gene: TRBV30; clone size: .; CDR3 length: 15; J gene: TRBJ1-2; CDR3 protein: CAWSLGAVPNYGYTF
D gene: .; V gene: TRBV5-8; clone size: .; CDR3 length: 13; J gene: TRBJ1-5; CDR3 protein: CASSFGGFKPQHF
D gene: .; V gene: TRBV27; clone size: once; CDR3 length: 15; J gene: TRBJ1-2; CDR3 protein: CASSPRTALPYGYTF
D gene: TRBD1; V gene: TRBV6-5; clone size: .; CDR3 length: 14; J gene: TRBJ1-6; CDR3 protein: CASTPDRASSPLHF